One sample yielded the 29 T cell receptor beta chains listed below, sequenced in a study of a mutant IDH1 vaccine in newly diagnosed glioma (dated by TCRdb to the early 2020s). Library preparation employed the immunoSEQ multiplex PCR assay. TCRdb retrieved this table from immuneACCESS and kept in-frame rearrangements only. Not all clones are present; in checked studies, unresolved V genes account for under half, and no reason is known for the remainder. This sample lists 65,000 to 70,000 clones; approximately 82% were detected once. The top ten constitute approximately 4.3% of the sample. The time point label, read with the paper, signifies: baseline, week 1 (first vaccination visit). The sample's treatment or condition label, in plain terms: pre-vaccination baseline after standard-of-care therapy. The material sequenced was peripheral blood mononuclear cells (PBMCs), taken from a glioma patient treated with radiotherapy, temozolomide or both. Receptor source: a woman between 18 and 30 years old with glioma. Some clones in this sample may be carry-over from other donors' samples.

In its sample, this clone was seen a few times. This chain joins TRBV5-1 and TRBJ1-1; TRBD1 might be the D (5 bases). Between the trimmed V and J ends, which lost 4 bases and 0 bases, there was a span of 10 bases. The CDR3 spans 14 residues. From germline, CDR1 is SGHRS and CDR2 YFSETQ. CDR3 sequence: CASSAGTLNTEAFF. The CDR3 nucleotides are TGCGCCAGCAGCGCCGGGACTCTGAACACTGAAGCTTTCTTT.

As regards this clone: One junction end does not reproduce the germline sequence, and a read error may be involved. V usage is TRBV7-7 and J usage is TRBJ2-5; either TRBD1 or TRBD2 may fit D (6 bases each). This CDR3 region has 15 residues. Germline V lookup: CDR1 SSHAT, CDR2 FNYEAQ (reference sequence). The CDR3: CASSLGGMGQETQYF. CDR3 nucleotides: TGTGCTAGCAGCTTAGGGGGGATGGGGCAAGAGACCCAGTACTTC.

The rearrangement joins TRBV29-1 to TRBJ1-5; possibly TRBD1 for D (6 bases). The CDR3 length is 18 residues. Trimming stripped 7 bases from V and 2 bases from J, with 27 bases between. In germline, CDR1 is SQVTM, CDR2 ANQGSEA. The CDR3 sequence is CSAALQGGGQPGNQPQHF. CDR3 in DNA: TGCAGCGCCGCTCTGCAAGGGGGGGGGCAGCCCGGCAATCAGCCCCAGCATTTT. Drawing the rest from reference TRBV29-1 and TRBJ1-5, the complete variable domain is SAVISQKPSRDICQRGTSLTIQCQVDSQVTMMFWYRQQPGQSLTLIATANQGSEATYESGFVIDKFPISRPNLTFSTLTVSNMSPEDSSIYLCSAALQGGGQPGNQPQHFGDGTRLSIL.

This clone was counted only a few times. The V and J genes are TRBV11-2 and TRBJ1-1; D is ambiguous. V gave up 6 bases and J gave up 0 bases, with 14 bases separating them. This CDR3 comprises 15 residues. Germline V gene lookup returns CDR1 SGHAT and CDR2 FQNNGV. The CDR3 is CASRGRWTMNTEAFF. In DNA form, the CDR3 reads TGTGCCAGCAGGGGGAGGTGGACCATGAACACTGAAGCTTTCTTT.

The genes are TRBV11-3 and TRBJ1-4, with 8 bases matching TRBD1. The germline CDR1 and CDR2 sequences are SGHNT and YENEEA. The CDR3 runs to 15 residues. V shed 3 bases, J shed 6 bases, and the junction held 6 bases outside the gene matches. The CDR3 reads CASSFGQGRDEKLFF. The CDR3 DNA sequence: TGTGCCAGCAGCTTCGGACAGGGACGCGATGAAAAACTGTTTTTT. Supplemented by reference TRBV11-3 and TRBJ1-4, the full variable domain reads EAGVVQSPRYKIIEKKQPVAFWCNPISGHNTLYWYLQNLGQGPELLIRYENEEAVDDSQLPKDRFSAERLKGVDSTLKIQPAELGDSAVYLCASSFGQGRDEKLFFGSGTQLSVL.

The V and J genes are TRBV15 and TRBJ1-5; D might be TRBD1 (6 bases). The germline V gene encodes CDR1 LNHNV and CDR2 YYDKDF (reference sequence). Trimming pared 3 bases from V and 3 bases from J, leaving 18 bases between. The CDR3 runs 17 residues. CDR3 nucleotides: TGTGCCACCAGCAGCTTCCGGGGGGCAATGAACAATCAGCCCCAGCATTTT. Translated: CATSSFRGAMNNQPQHF.

V and J are TRBV29-1 and TRBJ2-3; TRBD2 aligns across 9 bases. The J segment lost 1 base and the V segment lost 7 bases, leaving 6 bases of the junction unmatched. Germline CDR1 SQVTM, CDR2 ANQGSEA. This CDR3 is built from 14 residues. The CDR3 loop is CSADSGGRTDTQYF. For the CDR3, the DNA is TGCAGCGCAGATAGCGGGGGTCGCACAGATACGCAGTATTTT.

This chain connects TRBV4-2 to TRBJ2-3; TRBD2 matches at 15 bases. The germline V gene has CDR1 LGHNA and CDR2 YNFKEQ. The J segment lost 4 bases and the V segment lost 5 bases, leaving 16 bases of the junction unmatched. The CDR3 totals 20 residues. CDR3 amino acids: CASSSGLAGGQGVVADTQYF. CDR3 DNA: TGTGCCAGCAGCTCAGGACTAGCGGGGGGGCAGGGGGTAGTAGCAGATACGCAGTATTTT.

This clone showed up just once. J is TRBJ2-6 and V is TRBV23-1; D might be TRBD1 (6 bases). TRBV23-1 is noted as an ORF with a role that remains uncertain. The ends were cut back, 7 bases at V and 2 bases at J, with 9 bases in the middle. The CDR3 consists of 14 residues. CDR3 sequence reads: CASTTGTGANVLTF. CDR3 DNA: TGCGCCAGCACAACAGGGACTGGGGCCAACGTCCTGACTTTC.

This clone has just a few counts. The chain carries TRBV7-6 and TRBJ2-2; a weak D match, TRBD1 (6 bases). The CDR3 is 16 amino acids. V was clipped by 1 base and J by 5 bases, with 14 bases between them. The germline CDR1 and CDR2 sequences are SGHVS and FNYEAQ. The CDR3 region has the DNA TGTGCCAGCAGCTTAGTCGCAGGGGTTTTGACCGGGGAGCTGTTTTTT. Its protein product is CASSLVAGVLTGELFF.

This clone was seen just once. The rearrangement links TRBV11-2 to TRBJ2-5; D remains ambiguous. This CDR3 has 12 amino acids. V was cut by 3 bases and J by 5 bases, with 7 bases left in between. The germline V gene encodes CDR1 SGHAT and CDR2 FQNNGV. The CDR3 loop is CASSFEAETQYF. In DNA form, the CDR3 reads TGTGCCAGCAGCTTCGAGGCGGAGACCCAGTACTTC.

The chain is built from TRBV10-3 and TRBJ1-2, with D unclear. The V and J ends lost 7 bases and 0 bases respectively, with 9 bases between them. The germline V gene encodes CDR1 ENHRY and CDR2 SYGVKD. The CDR3 has 13 amino acids. The CDR3 loop is CAITRSSNYGYTF. CDR3 in DNA: TGTGCCATCACCCGATCCTCTAACTATGGCTACACCTTC.

The V and J genes are TRBV5-1 and TRBJ2-6; 7 nucleotides line up with TRBD1. Germline V CDR1 and CDR2: SGHRS, YFSETQ. This CDR3 is 19 amino acids long. V trimming: 4 bases; J trimming: 1 base; junction bases outside the gene matches: 14. The CDR3 nucleotides read TGCGCCAGCAGCGGGCAGACAGGGACCTCCAAATCTGGGGCCAACGTCCTGACTTTC. Protein sequence: CASSGQTGTSKSGANVLTF.

The chain employs TRBV6-5 and TRBJ1-1, with a possible D match to TRBD1 (6 bases). This CDR3 region has 13 residues. Per the germline V gene, CDR1 is MNHEY and CDR2 is SVGAGI. V shed 6 bases and J shed 6 bases, with 14 bases lying between them. The CDR3 region has the DNA TGTGCCAGCAGCCGATCCAAGGGGGCTGAAGCTTTCTTT. Amino acids: CASSRSKGAEAFF.

This sequence joins TRBV11-3 and TRBJ2-7; tentative D call: TRBD2 (5 bases). The V end was cut by 5 bases, the J end by 6 bases, with 14 bases between. The CDR3 length is 13 residues. The germline V gene has CDR1 SGHNT and CDR2 YENEEA. This CDR3 reads CASSPPLGGEQYF. CDR3 in DNA: TGTGCCAGCAGCCCCCCCCTAGGAGGCGAGCAGTACTTC.

The rearrangement links TRBV2 to TRBJ1-1; 7 bases fit TRBD1. Germline CDR1 and CDR2: SNHLY and FYNNEI. The CDR3 has 14 amino acids. Trimming at V came to 6 bases and at J to 1 base, leaving 5 bases not matched to a gene. CDR3 in DNA: TGTGCCAGCAGCGACAGGGAAGCGAACACTGAAGCTTTCTTT. It translates to CASSDREANTEAFF.

Only a few counts were recorded for this clone. V gene TRBV4-1 combines with J gene TRBJ1-1, with 7 bases lining up with TRBD1. With 2 bases clipped from V and 9 bases from J, the junction kept 3 bases outside the gene matches. The CDR3 length is 12 residues. Germline V CDR1 and CDR2: MGHRA, YSYEKL. CDR3 DNA: TGCGCCAGCAGCCAATTACAGGGGAAAGCTTTCTTT. This translates into CASSQLQGKAFF.

DNA of the CDR3: TGCAGCGTTGGAAGCGCCCATGAGCAGTTCTTC. Translated, it gives CSVGSAHEQFF. The J gene is TRBJ2-1, the V gene TRBV29-1; D uncertain. The V end lost 4 bases, the J end lost 8 bases, and 9 bases lay between the germline ends. Per the germline V gene, CDR1 is SQVTM and CDR2 is ANQGSEA. The CDR3 runs 11 residues.

This clone was seen once. V and J are TRBV6-5 and TRBJ2-5, with 10 bases lining up with TRBD1. V shed 7 bases and J 5 bases; nucleotides not matched to a gene: 4. This CDR3 comprises 13 residues. In germline, CDR1 is MNHEY, CDR2 SVGAGI. CDR3 sequence: CASTGQGTETQYF. Written as DNA, the CDR3 is TGTGCCAGCACGGGACAGGGGACGGAGACCCAGTACTTC.

This chain links TRBV5-6 with TRBJ2-7, with 9 bases aligning to TRBD2. The CDR3 sequence is 14 residues long. Germline V lookup: CDR1 SGHDT, CDR2 YYEEEE. V dropped 7 bases and J dropped 5; count of bases not matched to a gene: 10. The CDR3 region is CASATGTSNHEQYF. The CDR3 region has the DNA TGTGCCAGCGCGACCGGGACTAGCAACCACGAGCAGTACTTC.

The chain combines TRBV10-3 with TRBJ2-4; tentatively, D is TRBD2 (7 bases). V was clipped by 1 base and J by 1 base, with 17 bases between them. The CDR3 loop spans 18 amino acids. Germline V gives CDR1 ENHRY, CDR2 SYGVKD. CDR3 sequence: CAISEYTGGVQAKNIQYF. The CDR3 DNA is TGTGCCATCAGTGAGTACACGGGGGGCGTACAGGCCAAAAACATTCAGTACTTC.

This clone is judged medium-sized. The chain employs TRBV27 and TRBJ1-1; TRBD1 matches at 12 bases. Trimming cost V 1 base and J 3 bases; bases outside gene matches: 9. Germline CDR1 is MNHEY and CDR2 is SMNVEV (reference sequence). The CDR3 has 18 residues. As DNA, the CDR3 is TGTGCCAGCAGTTTATTCGGGGGGACAGGGGGCTTGGACACTGAAGCTTTCTTT. Translating it yields CASSLFGGTGGLDTEAFF.

J is TRBJ2-3 and V is TRBV6-5; perhaps TRBD2 as D (5 bases). The CDR3 sequence is 13 residues long. The V gene's germline CDR1 is MNHEY and CDR2 SVGAGI. The ends were cut back, 7 bases at V and 10 bases at J, with 18 bases in the middle. The CDR3 reads CASTLASGLAQYF. CDR3 nucleotides: TGTGCCAGCACCCTTGCCAGCGGTTTAGCGCAGTATTTT.

The rearrangement uses TRBV14 and TRBJ2-7; D is uncertain. Germline loops: CDR1 SGHDN, CDR2 FVKESK. CDR3 length: 13 amino acids. V lost 3 bases and J lost 8, with 14 bases in between. CDR3 region: CASSQGIGRQQYF. Here the CDR3 DNA reads TGTGCCAGCAGCCAGGGAATTGGGCGGCAGCAGTACTTC.

This chain connects TRBV7-8 to TRBJ1-1, with a possible D match to TRBD1 (6 bases). Trimming removed 3 bases at V and 4 bases at J, with 15 bases between. Germline V lookup: CDR1 SGHVS, CDR2 FQNEAQ. The CDR3 consists of 15 residues. CDR3 in DNA: TGTGCCAGCAGCTTGTACAGGGAAAGAGGCACTGAAGCTTTCTTT. Translating gives CASSLYRERGTEAFF.

The V gene is TRBV5-1, the J gene TRBJ2-1; 10 positions agree with TRBD2. CDR3 length: 15 residues. V lost 2 bases and J lost 9; bases outside the gene matches: 8. Germline values: CDR1 SGHRS, CDR2 YFSETQ. DNA for the CDR3: TGCGCCAGCAGCTTACCAGCGGGGGGGCGGAGTGAGCAGTTCTTC. It is translated as CASSLPAGGRSEQFF. Combining the CDR3 with reference TRBV5-1 and TRBJ2-1 gives the whole variable domain KAGVTQTPRYLIKTRGQQVTLSCSPISGHRSVSWYQQTPGQGLQFLFEYFSETQRNKGNFPGRFSGRQFSNSRSEMNVSTLELGDSALYLCASSLPAGGRSEQFFGPGTRLTVL.

The chain couples TRBV5-1 to TRBJ2-3, with no clear D. Germline V gene lookup returns CDR1 SGHRS and CDR2 YFSETQ. The CDR3 has 17 amino acids. The germline V and J ends were trimmed by 0 bases and 0 bases, with 14 bases remaining between them. Here the CDR3 reads CASSLEGARSSTDTQYF. The CDR3 DNA sequence: TGCGCCAGCAGCTTGGAAGGCGCGCGGTCTAGCACAGATACGCAGTATTTT.

V usage is TRBV2 and J usage is TRBJ1-1; the match to TRBD1 covers 8 bases. There are 16 residues in the CDR3. Losses at the gene ends were 3 bases for V and 4 bases for J; bases not matched to a gene: 10. Germline assignment: CDR1 SNHLY and CDR2 FYNNEI. CDR3 amino acids: CASSDLSGGMGTEAFF. The CDR3 DNA sequence: TGTGCCAGCAGTGATCTCTCAGGGGGCATGGGCACTGAAGCTTTCTTT.

This clone appeared a few times. The gene calls are TRBV30 and TRBJ2-2, with TRBD2 matching over 7 bases. The J segment lost 5 bases and the V segment lost 0 bases, leaving 9 bases of the junction unmatched. CDR3 length: 16 amino acids. Germline V gene data show CDR1 as GTSNPN and CDR2 as SVGIG (reference sequence). The DNA of the CDR3 is TGTGCCTGGAGTGTACGGGCGGGAGTTCAAACCGGGGAGCTGTTTTTT. Amino acids: CAWSVRAGVQTGELFF.